The sample holds many counts of the clone carrying this T cell receptor beta chain. Its antigen is as yet unknown. MiXCR, run by TCRdb on the PCR reads, gives a single entry per CDR3 protein. Of 400,000 to 600,000 distinct CDR3 sequences in the sample, 20% to 25% were seen once. This entry is derived from a study of molecular identifiers for immune sequencing clone quantification. Overall study findings and caveats: Clones with over 20 RNA copies captured over 99% of effector molecules but under 1% of naive ones. Spiked Jurkat TCR RNA equivalent to one cell reportedly surfaced among some 1 million naive cells.

Naive CD8 libraries were made from around 18,000 to 910,000 sorted cells, and they used 10%, 30% or 50% RNA. In germline, CDR1 is LGHNA, CDR2 YSLEER. Germline trimming cut 0 bases from V and 7 bases from J; bases unmatched to any gene: 3. The CDR3 length is 14 residues. The sequence was obtained from a human donor in good health. Some libraries in this study had Jurkat cell RNA spiked in. J is TRBJ1-5 and V is TRBV4-3, with 7 bases lining up with TRBD1. The sequencing input was naive CD8+ T cells from blood, with Jurkat cell RNA spiked in. Stated subset: FACS-sorted CD8+CD4-CCR7+CD45RA+ naive T cells. CDR3 DNA: TGCGCCAGCAGCCAAGATACGACAGGGCAGCCCCAGCATTTT. This translates into CASSQDTTGQPQHF.